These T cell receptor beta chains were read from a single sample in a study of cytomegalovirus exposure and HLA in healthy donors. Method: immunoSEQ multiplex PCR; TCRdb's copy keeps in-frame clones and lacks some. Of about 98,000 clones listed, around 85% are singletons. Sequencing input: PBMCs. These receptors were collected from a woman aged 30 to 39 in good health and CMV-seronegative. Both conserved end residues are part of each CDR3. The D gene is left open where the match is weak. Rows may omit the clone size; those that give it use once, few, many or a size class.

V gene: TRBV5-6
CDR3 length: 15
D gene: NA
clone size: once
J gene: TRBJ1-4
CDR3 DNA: TGTGCCAGCAGCTTGGTGAGAGAGTATAATGAAAAACTGTTTTTT
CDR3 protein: CASSLVREYNEKLFF

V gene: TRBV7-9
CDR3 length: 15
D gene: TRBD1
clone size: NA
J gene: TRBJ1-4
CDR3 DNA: TGTGCCAGCAGCGCCGAGGGGGCCAGGAATGAAAAACTGTTTTTT
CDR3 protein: CASSAEGARNEKLFF

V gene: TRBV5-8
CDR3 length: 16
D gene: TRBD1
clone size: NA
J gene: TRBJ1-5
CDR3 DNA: TGTGCCAGCAGCTTGGGCGACAGGGGGCTCGATCAGCCCCAGCATTTT
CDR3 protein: CASSLGDRGLDQPQHF

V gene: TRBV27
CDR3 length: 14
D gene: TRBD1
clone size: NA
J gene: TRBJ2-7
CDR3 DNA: TGTGCCAGCAGCCACAGGGGTGATAGGGACGAGCAGTACTTC
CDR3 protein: CASSHRGDRDEQYF

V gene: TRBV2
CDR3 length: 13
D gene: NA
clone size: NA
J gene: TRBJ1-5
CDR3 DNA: TGTGCCAGCAGCCGGACAGTCAATCAGCCCCAGCATTTT
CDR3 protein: CASSRTVNQPQHF

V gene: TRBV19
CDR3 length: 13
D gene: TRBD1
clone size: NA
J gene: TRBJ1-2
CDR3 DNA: TGTGCCAGTAGTATGCGACAGGGGGCTGGCTACACCTTC
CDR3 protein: CASSMRQGAGYTF

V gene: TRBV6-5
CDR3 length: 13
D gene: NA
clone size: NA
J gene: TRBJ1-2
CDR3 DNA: TGTGCCAGCAGTTACGCAGCTAACTATGGCTACACCTTC
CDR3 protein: CASSYAANYGYTF

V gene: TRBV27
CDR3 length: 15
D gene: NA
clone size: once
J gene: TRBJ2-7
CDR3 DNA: TGTGCCAGCAGAAAGGGGAAGATAACGAACTACGAGCAGTACTTC
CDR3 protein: CASRKGKITNYEQYF

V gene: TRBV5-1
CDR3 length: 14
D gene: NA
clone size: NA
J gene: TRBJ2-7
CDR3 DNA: TGCGCCAGTTCCAGGGGGACGGGGGCTGGCGAGCAGTACTTC
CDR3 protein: CASSRGTGAGEQYF

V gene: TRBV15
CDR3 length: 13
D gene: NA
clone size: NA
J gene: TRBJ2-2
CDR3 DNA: TGTGCCACCAGCAGAGAGAGTACCGGGGAGCTGTTTTTT
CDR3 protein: CATSRESTGELFF

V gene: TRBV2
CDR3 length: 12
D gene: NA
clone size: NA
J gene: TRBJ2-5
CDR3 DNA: TGTGCCAGCAGTGAAAATCGGGAGACCCAGTACTTC
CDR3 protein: CASSENRETQYF

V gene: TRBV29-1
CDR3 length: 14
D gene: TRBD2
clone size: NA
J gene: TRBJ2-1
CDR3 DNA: TGCAGCGTTAAGATAGCGGGGCGAACGGCTGAGCAGTTCTTC
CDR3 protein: CSVKIAGRTAEQFF

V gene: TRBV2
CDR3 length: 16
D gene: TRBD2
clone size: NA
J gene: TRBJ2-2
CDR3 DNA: TGTGCCAGCAGCCCCACTAGCGGGGGTGACACCGGGGAGCTGTTTTTT
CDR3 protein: CASSPTSGGDTGELFF

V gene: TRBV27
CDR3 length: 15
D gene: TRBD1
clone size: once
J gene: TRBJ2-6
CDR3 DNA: TGTGCCACCAGACAGGGTTTTGGTGGGGCCAACGTCCTGACTTTC
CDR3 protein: CATRQGFGGANVLTF

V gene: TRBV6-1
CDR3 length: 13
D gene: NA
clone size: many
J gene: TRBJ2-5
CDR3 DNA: TGTGCCAGCAGCGGAACTAGTCAGAAGACCCAGTACTTC
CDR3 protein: CASSGTSQKTQYF

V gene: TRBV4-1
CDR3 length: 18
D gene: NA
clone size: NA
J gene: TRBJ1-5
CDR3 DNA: TGCGCCAGCAGCCAAATAGGGGGGGCGCAGGCTTTTAATCAGCCCCAGCATTTT
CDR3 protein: CASSQIGGAQAFNQPQHF

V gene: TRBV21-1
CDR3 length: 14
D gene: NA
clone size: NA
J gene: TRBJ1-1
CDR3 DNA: TGTGCCAGTGATGGGCCGGGGTGGAACACTGAAGCTTTCTTT
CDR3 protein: CASDGPGWNTEAFF

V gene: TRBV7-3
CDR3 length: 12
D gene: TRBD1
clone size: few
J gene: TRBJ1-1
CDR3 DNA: TGTGCCAGCAGACAGGACAGGGGTGCAGCTTTCTTT
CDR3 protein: CASRQDRGAAFF

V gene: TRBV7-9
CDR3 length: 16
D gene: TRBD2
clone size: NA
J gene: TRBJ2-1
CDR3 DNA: TGTGCCAGCAGCCCACCGTGGGTAGCGGGAGTACGTGAGCAGTTCTTC
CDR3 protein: CASSPPWVAGVREQFF

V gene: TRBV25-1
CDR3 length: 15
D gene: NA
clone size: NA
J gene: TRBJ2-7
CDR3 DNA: TGTGCCAGCAGTCGAGGGCCCAACCCCTCCTACGAGCAGTACTTC
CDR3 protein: CASSRGPNPSYEQYF

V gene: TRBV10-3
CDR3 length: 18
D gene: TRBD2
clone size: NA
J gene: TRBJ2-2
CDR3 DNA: TGTGCCATCAGTGAGTTAGGGACTAGCGGGGCGAACACCGGGGAGCTGTTTTTT
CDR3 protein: CAISELGTSGANTGELFF

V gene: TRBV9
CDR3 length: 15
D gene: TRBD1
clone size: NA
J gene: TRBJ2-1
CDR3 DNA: TGTGCCAGCAGCGTAGCCTCGGGACAGGGTATTGAGCAGTTCTTC
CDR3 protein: CASSVASGQGIEQFF